This record covers a single T cell receptor beta chain. No antigen is known for it. These data originate in a study of CD8+CD57+ T cells in acquired aplastic anemia. Whole-study context: CD4+ and CD8+ cells, once sorted, gave DNA averaging approximately 3.3 ug. Findings of the study overall: Comparison of patients with controls identified 25 to 30 shared CD8+ CDR3 sequences.

By flow cytometry, patients selected for sequencing had shown an expansion of CD8+CD57+ cells. The cohort consisted entirely of patients having severe acquired aplastic anemia. The CDR3 totals 12 residues. V lost 4 bases and J lost 2, with 9 bases in between. The germline V gene has CDR1 DFQATT and CDR2 SNEGSKA (reference sequence). Profiles of TCR beta VDJ and CDR3 were generated from a genomic DNA template. MiXCR, run by TCRdb on the reads, gives a single entry per CDR3 protein. The sample lists fewer than 200,000 distinct CDR3 sequences, 71% seen once, with around 45% in the top ten. Sequencing was carried out using sorted CD4+, CD8+, or CD8+CD57+ T cells (not recorded which) from PBMCs. This TCR was sampled from a human donor with aplastic anemia. The chain has TRBV20-1 and TRBJ2-7; no clear D. CDR3 in amino acids: CSANGVAYEQYF. The CDR3 nucleotides read TGCAGTGCTAATGGGGTCGCCTACGAGCAGTACTTC.